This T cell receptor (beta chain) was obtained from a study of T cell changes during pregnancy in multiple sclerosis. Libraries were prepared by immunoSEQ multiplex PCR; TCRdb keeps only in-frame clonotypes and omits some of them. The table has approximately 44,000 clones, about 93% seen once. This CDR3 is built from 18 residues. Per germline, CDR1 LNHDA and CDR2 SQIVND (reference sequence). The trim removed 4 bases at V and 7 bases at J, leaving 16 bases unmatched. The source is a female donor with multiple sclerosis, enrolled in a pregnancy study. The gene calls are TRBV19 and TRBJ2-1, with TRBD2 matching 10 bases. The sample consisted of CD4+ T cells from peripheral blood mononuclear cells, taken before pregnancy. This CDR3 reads CASSTTHSGRPRWNEQFF. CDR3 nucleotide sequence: TGTGCCAGTAGTACGACGCATAGCGGGAGGCCTCGATGGAATGAGCAGTTCTTC. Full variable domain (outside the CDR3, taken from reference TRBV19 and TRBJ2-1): DGGITQSPKYLFRKEGQNVTLSCEQNLNHDAMYWYRQDPGQGLRLIYYSQIVNDFQKGDIAEGYSVSREKKESFPLTVTSAQKNPTAFYLCASSTTHSGRPRWNEQFFGPGTRLTVL.